These 18 T cell receptor beta chains originate from one sample sequenced in a study of T-cell memory formation after mild COVID-19 (dated by TCRdb to the early 2020s). The library was obtained by 5' RACE. The sequencer was an Illumina NovaSeq 6000. The public reads were quality trimmed at Q25 with fastp and then assembled into clones with MiXCR by TCRdb, keeping productive beta chains. CDR3 protein duplicates are merged, each entry listing the most common genes and DNA. This sample lists roughly 250,000 distinct CDR3 sequences; less than 20% were detected once. The top ten hold 3.5% to 4% of the sample. Sample: PBMCs or a T cell subset sorted from them (not recorded which). The source of these receptors is a man between 18 and 35 years old who had mild COVID-19 (a few samples of this study predate the infection). The sample titles of this study are shuffled in the database, so cell type and time point are left out; the donor was told from shared clones.

This clonotype has a handful of counts. V gene TRBV7-2 combines with J gene TRBJ1-2; possibly TRBD1 for D (6 bases). The CDR3 is 15 amino acids. Deletions cut 5 bases from V and 2 bases from J, with 15 bases between. Germline V gene data show CDR1 as SGHTA and CDR2 as FQGNSA. This chain's CDR3 is CASSPGGRRNYGYTF. In DNA, the CDR3 is TGTGCCAGCAGCCCCGGGGGGCGCAGGAACTATGGCTACACCTTC.

This clonotype was observed a few times. This chain uses TRBV7-2 with TRBJ1-4; 12 nucleotides agree with TRBD1. V gave up 5 bases and J gave up 8 bases; unmatched junction bases: 6. Germline V gene sequence: CDR1 SGHTA, CDR2 FQGNSA. The CDR3 has 15 residues. CDR3 coding DNA: TGTGCCAGCAGCGTAGGGACAGGGGGCGTCGAAAAACTGTTTTTT. This translates into CASSVGTGGVEKLFF.

This chain uses TRBV4-1 with TRBJ2-7; 7 nucleotides align to TRBD2. CDR3 length equals 14 residues. J gave up 4 bases and V 6 bases, and 9 bases lay outside the gene matches. Per the germline V gene, CDR1 is MGHRA and CDR2 is YSYEKL. The CDR3 is CASSLRGGEYEQYF. In nucleotides, the CDR3 is TGCGCCAGCAGTCTGAGGGGAGGGGAGTACGAGCAGTACTTC.

The genes are TRBV4-2 and TRBJ1-1, with D unclear. Germline CDR1 and CDR2: LGHNA and YNFKEQ. Deletions cut 0 bases from V and 6 bases from J, with 8 bases between. This CDR3 has 13 amino acids. CDR3 in DNA: TGTGCCAGCAGCCAAGATCAGTATGCTGAAGCTTTCTTT. Translating it yields CASSQDQYAEAFF.

This clonotype was seen at least ten times. The chain couples TRBV7-9 to TRBJ2-3, with D possibly TRBD1 on 5 matching bases. Germline loops: CDR1 SEHNR, CDR2 FQNEAQ (reference sequence). The CDR3 has 15 amino acids. V was clipped by 3 bases and J by 2 bases, with 12 bases between them. The CDR3 reads CASSFRAATTDTQYF. CDR3 sequence (DNA): TGTGCCAGCAGCTTCAGGGCAGCCACCACAGATACGCAGTATTTT.

The rearrangement uses TRBV21-1 and TRBJ2-2. TRBV21-1 is annotated as a pseudogene. The CDR3 has 14 amino acids. The CDR3 spells CASSKSGNTGELFF. DNA for the CDR3: TGTGCCAGCAGCAAATCAGGGAACACCGGGGAGCTGTTTTTT.

The rearrangement uses TRBV7-2 and TRBJ1-6; D unclear. Trimming took off 3 bases at V and 6 bases at J, with 3 bases between the two ends. Germline V gene sequence: CDR1 SGHTA, CDR2 FQGNSA. The CDR3 sequence is 12 residues long. The CDR3 loop is CASSFPNSPLHF. CDR3 DNA: TGTGCCAGCAGCTTCCCTAATTCACCCCTCCACTTT.

This clonotype showed up just a few times. The chain combines TRBV3-1 with TRBJ2-7; a possible D gene is TRBD2 (6 bases). The CDR3 is 15 amino acids. The V end was cut by 4 bases, the J end by 2 bases, with 15 bases between. The germline V gene encodes CDR1 LGHDT and CDR2 YNNKEL (reference sequence). CDR3 in amino acids: CASSPKAGPPYEQYF. The DNA of the CDR3 is TGTGCCAGCAGCCCGAAGGCGGGGCCCCCCTACGAGCAGTACTTC.

This clonotype appeared a few times. V gene TRBV11-2 combines with J gene TRBJ2-5; D perhaps matches TRBD1 (6 bases). This CDR3 has 15 amino acids. Trimming left V 4 bases short and J 5 bases short, with 17 bases between. Germline CDR1 and CDR2: SGHAT and FQNNGV. The CDR3 sequence: CASSSFTGIRETQYF. The CDR3 nucleotides read TGTGCCAGCAGCTCTTTTACAGGGATCCGGGAGACCCAGTACTTC.

The chain links TRBV6-5 to TRBJ2-7; D gene ambiguous. In germline, CDR1 is MNHEY, CDR2 SVGAGI. The CDR3 loop spans 16 amino acids. V lost 5 bases and J lost 5, with 22 bases in between. CDR3 coding DNA: TGTGCCAGCAGTCGATACTCCACTGGTCCCGGCGACGAGCAGTACTTC. As protein: CASSRYSTGPGDEQYF.

This clonotype was found a few times. The J gene is TRBJ1-1, the V gene TRBV12-3 or TRBV12-4; D call uncertain. Trimming left V 3 bases short and J 5 bases short, with 10 bases between. There are 13 residues in the CDR3. For the CDR3, the DNA is TGTGCCAGCAGTTTGGAGACATTTACTGAAGCTTTCTTT. Protein sequence: CASSLETFTEAFF.

This chain joins TRBV29-1 and TRBJ1-1; D may be TRBD1 (6 bases). The ends were cut back, 4 bases at V and 1 base at J, with 13 bases in the middle. The V gene's germline CDR1 is SQVTM and CDR2 ANQGSEA. The CDR3 totals 14 residues. The CDR3, as DNA: TGCAGCGTTGCACCCGGGGGCTCGAACACTGAAGCTTTCTTT. Its translation: CSVAPGGSNTEAFF.

This clonotype was counted between two and nine times. J is TRBJ2-7 and V is TRBV18, with TRBD1 matching over 8 bases. CDR3 length equals 13 residues. Germline CDR1 and CDR2: KGHSH and LQKENI. V was clipped by 3 bases and J by 5 bases; unmatched bases: 3. The CDR3, as DNA: TGTGCCAGCTCACCGGGACAGGTAAACGAGCAGTACGTC. Its protein product is CASSPGQVNEQYV.

A few counts support this clonotype. The V and J genes are TRBV27 and TRBJ1-5; 8 positions agree with TRBD1. The germline CDR1 and CDR2 sequences are MNHEY and SMNVEV (reference sequence). J gave up 6 bases and V 6 bases, and 4 bases lay outside the gene matches. The CDR3 is 13 residues long. The CDR3 coding sequence is TGTGCCAGCAGCCGAGACAGGGGTCAGCCCCAGCATTTT. It is translated as CASSRDRGQPQHF.

The chain employs TRBV7-2 and TRBJ2-7; no definite D call. There are 14 residues in the CDR3. CDR1 and CDR2 from the germline V gene are SGHTA and FQGNSA. Deletions cut 5 bases from V and 0 bases from J, with 11 bases between. The CDR3 DNA follows: TGTGCCAGCAGCCTTATGGACGGCTCCTACGAGCAGTACTTC. Encoded protein: CASSLMDGSYEQYF.

This clonotype was recorded a few times. The chain employs TRBV10-3 and TRBJ2-5; no clear D. The CDR3 runs 13 residues. Trimming left V 5 bases short and J 4 bases short, with 11 bases between. The germline V gene has CDR1 ENHRY and CDR2 SYGVKD. CDR3 region: CAISWVQGETQYF. The CDR3 DNA is TGTGCCATCAGTTGGGTCCAAGGAGAGACCCAGTACTTC.

This clonotype was seen a handful of times. V and J are TRBV7-2 and TRBJ1-5; D gene ambiguous. The CDR3 runs 15 residues. The V gene lost 1 base and the J gene lost 3 bases, with 10 bases spanning the gap. Germline CDR1 and CDR2: SGHTA and FQGNSA. The CDR3 bases are TGTGCCAGCAGCTTAGATTGGGCCTCCAATCAGCCCCAGCATTTT. This translates into CASSLDWASNQPQHF.

This clonotype was counted at least ten times. The chain is built from TRBV12-3 or TRBV12-4 and TRBJ2-5; 8 nucleotides align to TRBD1. This CDR3 region has 14 residues. V was pared by 6 bases and J by 2 bases, with 5 bases of the junction left unmatched. CDR3 in DNA: TGTGCCAGCAGCTTGAACAGGGGGCAAGAGACCCAGTACTTC. It yields the protein CASSLNRGQETQYF.